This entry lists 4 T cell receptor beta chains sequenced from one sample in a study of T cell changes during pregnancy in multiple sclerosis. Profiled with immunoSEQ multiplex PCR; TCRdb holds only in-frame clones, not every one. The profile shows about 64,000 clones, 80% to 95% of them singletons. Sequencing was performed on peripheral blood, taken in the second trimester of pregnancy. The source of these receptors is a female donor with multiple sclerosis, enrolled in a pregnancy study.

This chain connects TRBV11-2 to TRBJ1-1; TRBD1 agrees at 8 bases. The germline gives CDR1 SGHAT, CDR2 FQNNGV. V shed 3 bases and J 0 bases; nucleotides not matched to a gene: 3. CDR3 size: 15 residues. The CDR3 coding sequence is TGTGCCAGCAGCTTCAGGACAGGGCTGAACACTGAAGCTTTCTTT. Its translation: CASSFRTGLNTEAFF. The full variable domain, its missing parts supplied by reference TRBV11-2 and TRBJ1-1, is EAGVAQSPRYKIIEKRQSVAFWCNPISGHATLYWYQQILGQGPKLLIQFQNNGVVDDSQLPKDRFSAERLKGVDSTLKIQPAKLEDSAVYLCASSFRTGLNTEAFFGQGTRLTVV.

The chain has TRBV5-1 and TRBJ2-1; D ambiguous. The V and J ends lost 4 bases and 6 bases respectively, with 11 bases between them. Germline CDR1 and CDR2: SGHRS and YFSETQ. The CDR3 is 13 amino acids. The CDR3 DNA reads TGCGCCAGCAGCCTCGCCGCAGTCAATGAGCAGTTCTTC. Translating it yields CASSLAAVNEQFF.

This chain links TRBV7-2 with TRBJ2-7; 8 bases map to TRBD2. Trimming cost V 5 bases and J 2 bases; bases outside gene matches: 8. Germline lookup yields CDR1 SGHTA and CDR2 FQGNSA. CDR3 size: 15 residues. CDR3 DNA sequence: TGTGCCAGCAGCATAAGAGCGGGAGCGACCTACGAGCAGTACTTC. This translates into CASSIRAGATYEQYF.

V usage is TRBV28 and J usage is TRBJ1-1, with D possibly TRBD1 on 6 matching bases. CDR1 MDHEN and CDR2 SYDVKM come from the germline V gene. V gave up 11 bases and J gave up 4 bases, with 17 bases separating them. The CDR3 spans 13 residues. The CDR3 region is CASRGTGFTEAFF. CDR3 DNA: TGTGCCTCCAGGGGTACAGGGTTCACTGAAGCTTTCTTT. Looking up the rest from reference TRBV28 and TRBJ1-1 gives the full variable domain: DVKVTQSSRYLVKRTGEKVFLECVQDMDHENMFWYRQDPGLGLRLIYFSYDVKMKEKGDIPEGYSVSREKKERFSLILESASTNQTSMYLCASRGTGFTEAFFGQGTRLTVV.